This TCR beta chain was sequenced in a study of beta chain features in type 1 diabetes. General study results and limits: VDJ junctions in type 1 diabetes patients carried more deletions and fewer insertions. Equally in patients and controls, PCR might preferentially amplify shorter templates.

Germline V gene sequence: CDR1 ENHRY, CDR2 SYGVKD. V trimming: 4 bases; J trimming: 1 base; junction bases outside the gene matches: 2. The CDR3 is 14 residues long. This clone occurred a few times. Its antigen is undetermined. As every portion of the isolated RNA was reverse transcribed, the sequencing read expressed TCRB transcripts. Assay used: immunoSEQ multiplex PCR; TCRdb lists only in-frame clones, some missing. Counted here are more than 300,000 clones, around 12% occurring once; the ten biggest clones make up roughly 0.017%. Sequences were obtained from naive CD4+ T cells from blood. This chain connects TRBV10-3 to TRBJ1-1; 8 bases are shared with TRBD1. The TCR originated in a man younger than 35 in good health. CDR3 in DNA: TGTGCCATCAGTGGGCAGGGGGCGAACACTGAAGCTTTCTTT. Residues: CAISGQGANTEAFF.